This TCR beta chain was profiled in a study of blood T cells in healthy people across ages. Primers used in a second PCR of about 6 to 11 cycles were a sample-barcoded 5' primer and a J-beta primer mix. TCRdb fed the 5' RACE reads into MiXCR, producing one record per CDR3 protein. The sample yields 1.5 million to 2 million distinct CDR3 sequences, 30% to 40% seen once. The CDR3 extends over 16 amino acids. V lost 4 bases, J lost 0 bases, and 6 bases stayed unmatched. The germline CDR1 and CDR2 sequences are SQVTM and ANQGSEA. Collection of about 9.4 milliliters of peripheral blood was performed for each donor. A minimum of 6.5 million PBMCs was isolated per sample.

The specimen was blood. This sequence joins TRBV29-1 and TRBJ2-6, with 7 nucleotides matching TRBD1. The sequence was collected from a human donor in good health. The DNA of the CDR3 is TGCAGCGTTGTAGGGGGCAGGGACTCTGGGGCCAACGTCCTGACTTTC. This gives the protein CSVVGGRDSGANVLTF.